This TCR beta chain was retrieved from a study of blood T cell repertoires in COVID-19. The wider study: The study drew acute and convalescent COVID-19 samples from the United States, Italy and Spain. PBMCs, B-cell-depleted T cells, or T cells were the source of the cDNA or gDNA that made up the material.

Methods used by the authors: Using reference gene primer amplification, nucleated cell counts were estimated. Method: immunoSEQ multiplex PCR; TCRdb's copy keeps in-frame clones and lacks some. V and J calls and clone size are as listed in that table; D and trimming were resolved from the DNA. The sample records 250,000 or so clones, roughly nine tenths being singletons. As regards this clone: The sample contains more than one DNA sequence encoding this CDR3.

Input material: peripheral blood. The sequence derives from a man between 60 and 75 years old with acute or convalescent COVID-19.

In nucleotides, the CDR3 is TGTGCCAGCTCCCCTAGCGGGGGCTACGAGCAGTACTTC. Residues: CASSPSGGYEQYF. This chain connects TRBV18 to TRBJ2-7; 10 bases align to TRBD2. This CDR3 is built from 13 residues. CDR1 is KGHSH, CDR2 LQKENI, per germline. Trimming took 6 bases from V and 3 from J; bases not matched to a gene: 2. Looking up the rest from reference TRBV18 and TRBJ2-7 gives the full variable domain: NAGVMQNPRHLVRRRGQEARLRCSPMKGHSHVYWYRQLPEEGLKFMVYLQKENIIDESGMPKERFSAEFPKEGPSILRIQQVVRGDSAAYFCASSPSGGYEQYFGPGTRLTVT.